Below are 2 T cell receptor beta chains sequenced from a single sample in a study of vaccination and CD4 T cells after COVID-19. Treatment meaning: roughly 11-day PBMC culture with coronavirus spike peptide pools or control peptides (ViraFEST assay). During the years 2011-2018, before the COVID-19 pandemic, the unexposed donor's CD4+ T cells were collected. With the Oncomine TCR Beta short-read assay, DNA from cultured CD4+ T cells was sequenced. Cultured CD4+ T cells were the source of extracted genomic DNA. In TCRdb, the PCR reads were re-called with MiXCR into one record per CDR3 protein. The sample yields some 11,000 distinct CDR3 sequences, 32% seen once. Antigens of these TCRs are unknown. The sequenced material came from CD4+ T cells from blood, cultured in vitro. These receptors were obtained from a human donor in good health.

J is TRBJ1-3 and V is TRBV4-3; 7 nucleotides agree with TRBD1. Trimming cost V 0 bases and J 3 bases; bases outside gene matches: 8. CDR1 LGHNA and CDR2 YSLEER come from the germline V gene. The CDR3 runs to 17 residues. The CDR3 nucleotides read TGCGCCAGCAGCCAAGATTTGACAGGGAGGTTTGGAAACACCATATATTTT. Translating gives CASSQDLTGRFGNTIYF.

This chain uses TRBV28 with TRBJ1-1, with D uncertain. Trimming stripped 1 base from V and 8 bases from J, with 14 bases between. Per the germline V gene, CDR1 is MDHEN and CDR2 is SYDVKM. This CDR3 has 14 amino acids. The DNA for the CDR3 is TGTGCCAGCAGTTTATCGAGTCGACGGTCGGAAGCTTTCTTT. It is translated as CASSLSSRRSEAFF.